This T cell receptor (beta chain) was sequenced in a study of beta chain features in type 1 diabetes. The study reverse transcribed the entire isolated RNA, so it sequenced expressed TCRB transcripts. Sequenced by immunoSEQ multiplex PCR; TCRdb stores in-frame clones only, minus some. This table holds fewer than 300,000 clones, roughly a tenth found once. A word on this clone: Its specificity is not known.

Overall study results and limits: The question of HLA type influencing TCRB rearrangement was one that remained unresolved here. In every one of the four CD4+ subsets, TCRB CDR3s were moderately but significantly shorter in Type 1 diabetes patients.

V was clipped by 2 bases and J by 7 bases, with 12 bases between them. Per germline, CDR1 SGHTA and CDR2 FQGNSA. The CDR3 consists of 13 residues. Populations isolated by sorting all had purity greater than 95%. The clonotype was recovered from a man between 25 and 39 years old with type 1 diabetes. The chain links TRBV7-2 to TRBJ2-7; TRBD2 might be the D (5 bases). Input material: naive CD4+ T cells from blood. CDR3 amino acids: CASSLSRAPEQYF. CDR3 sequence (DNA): TGTGCCAGCAGCTTATCGAGGGCACCAGAGCAGTACTTC.